The 12 T cell receptor beta chains in this list originate from one sample, sequenced in a study of cytomegalovirus exposure and HLA in healthy donors. The PCR was carried out with 60 Vbeta primers and 13 Jbeta primers. Produced via immunoSEQ multiplex PCR; TCRdb's table is partial and in-frame only. The profile covers more than 95,000 clones, with roughly three quarters appearing a single time and roughly 3.2% taken by the ten largest. Sequenced: PBMCs. The receptor set was obtained from a man aged 25-45 years in good health and CMV-seronegative.

V and J are TRBV2 and TRBJ2-1; D may be TRBD1 (6 bases). This CDR3 has 15 residues. CDR1 is SNHLY, CDR2 FYNNEI, per germline. Trimming pared 6 bases from V and 1 base from J, leaving 13 bases between. CDR3 in amino acids: CASRDSGISYNEQFF. CDR3 nucleotides: TGTGCCAGCAGGGACAGTGGGATATCCTACAATGAGCAGTTCTTC.

Note on this clone: The same CDR3 is also encoded by other DNA sequences in this sample. This chain uses TRBV5-4 with TRBJ2-5; TRBD1 matches at 9 bases. CDR1 is SGHNT and CDR2 is YYREEE in the germline V gene (reference sequence). The CDR3 covers 15 residues. V was clipped by 2 bases and J by 4 bases; unmatched bases: 6. The CDR3: CASSLVGTGLETQYF. CDR3 nucleotide sequence: TGTGCCAGCAGCTTAGTAGGGACAGGGCTAGAGACCCAGTACTTC.

The chain links TRBV5-1 to TRBJ2-1; TRBD1 might be the D (6 bases). V lost 4 bases and J 5 bases, leaving 16 bases between the germline ends. The CDR3 is 15 amino acids. Germline V gene sequence: CDR1 SGHRS, CDR2 YFSETQ. The CDR3 reads CASSPQGNRDNEQFF. The CDR3, as DNA: TGCGCCAGCAGCCCTCAAGGGAACAGGGACAATGAGCAGTTCTTC.

The chain employs TRBV7-2 and TRBJ2-7, with D possibly being TRBD1 (5 bases). The CDR3 is made up of 13 amino acids. Per germline, CDR1 SGHTA and CDR2 FQGNSA. The germline V and J ends were trimmed by 1 base and 7 bases, with 11 bases remaining between them. The CDR3 sequence: CASSLGQIREQYF. CDR3 DNA: TGTGCCAGCAGCTTAGGACAGATCCGAGAGCAGTACTTC.

This clone turned up a few times. The junction does not match germline at one end; this may be a read error. The chain carries TRBV7-9 and TRBJ1-2; the match to TRBD1 covers 7 bases. The CDR3 totals 14 residues. From germline, CDR1 is SEHNR and CDR2 FQNEAQ (reference sequence). The CDR3, as DNA: TGTTCCAGCAGCTTAGAGGGACAGCTCTATGGCTACACCTTC. It is translated as CSSSLEGQLYGYTF.

The chain joins TRBV11-3 to TRBJ1-1; a possible D gene is TRBD1 (6 bases). The germline CDR1 and CDR2 sequences are SGHNT and YENEEA. Trimming removed 6 bases from V and 4 bases from J, with 18 bases in between. The CDR3 is 15 residues long. In DNA form, the CDR3 reads TGTGCCAGCAGTTCAGCGGGGGAGGGGGGCACTGAAGCTTTCTTT. This translates into CASSSAGEGGTEAFF.

The chain couples TRBV6-5 to TRBJ1-5; D perhaps matches TRBD1 (6 bases). Germline values: CDR1 MNHEY, CDR2 SVGAGI. With 2 bases removed from V and 5 bases from J, the gap between germline ends came to 13 bases. CDR3 length equals 15 residues. The chain's CDR3 is CASSYRAGAYQPQHF. DNA of the CDR3: TGTGCCAGCAGTTACAGGGCAGGGGCCTATCAGCCCCAGCATTTT.

The chain joins TRBV29-1 to TRBJ2-1; D is unresolved. This CDR3 has 16 amino acids. Germline lookup yields CDR1 SQVTM and CDR2 ANQGSEA. V lost 3 bases and J lost 0, with 15 bases in between. In DNA form, the CDR3 reads TGCAGCGTTGACCCTGGAGACGCGAGCTCCTACAATGAGCAGTTCTTC. It translates to CSVDPGDASSYNEQFF.

This chain links TRBV18 with TRBJ2-2, with 7 nucleotides matching TRBD2. The junction had 3 bases not matched to a gene; V was cut back by 6 bases and J by 5 bases. This CDR3 region has 13 residues. CDR1 is KGHSH and CDR2 is LQKENI in the germline V gene. The CDR3: CASSPGRTGELFF. The CDR3 DNA sequence: TGTGCCAGCTCCCCCGGGAGGACCGGGGAGCTGTTTTTT.

The chain has TRBV12-5 and TRBJ2-5; the match to TRBD1 covers 8 bases. Germline V lookup: CDR1 LGHNT, CDR2 FRNRAP. The trim removed 1 base at V and 1 base at J, leaving 8 bases unmatched. The CDR3 sequence is 17 residues long. CDR3 bases: TGTGCTAGTGGTTTGGCCCGAAAGGACAGGGCCCAAGAGACCCAGTACTTC. Protein: CASGLARKDRAQETQYF.

J is TRBJ1-3 and V is TRBV7-9; tentatively, D is TRBD1 (5 bases). Germline V gene sequence: CDR1 SEHNR, CDR2 FQNEAQ (reference sequence). V was trimmed by 5 bases and J by 0 bases, leaving 17 bases between them. This CDR3 comprises 17 residues. The CDR3 is CASSPITDSDSGNTIYF. As DNA, the CDR3 is TGTGCCAGCAGCCCGATAACAGACAGCGACTCTGGAAACACCATATATTTT.

V is TRBV5-1 and J is TRBJ2-3; D is perhaps TRBD1 (5 bases). Trimming left V 0 bases short and J 4 bases short, with 12 bases between. The germline gives CDR1 SGHRS, CDR2 YFSETQ. The CDR3 spans 15 residues. CDR3 loop: CASSLVLGPADTQYF. The CDR3 coding sequence is TGCGCCAGCAGCTTGGTACTGGGGCCCGCAGATACGCAGTATTTT.